This T cell receptor (beta chain) was recovered during a study of Ad26.COV2.S vaccination and SARS-CoV-2 variants. For the study at large: Donor was assigned to the Ad26.COV2.S arm of trial COV1001. General study findings and limits: Total T cell responses were possibly underestimated by TCR breadth and depth analyses. Ad26.COV2.S recipients had broader spike-specific TCRs (P = 0.0014).

A remark on this clone: The antigen remains undetermined.

V lost 6 bases to trimming and J lost 5 bases; unmatched junction nucleotides: 7. The CDR3 covers 14 residues. Per the germline V gene, CDR1 is SGHNT and CDR2 is YYREEE (reference sequence). The treatment is: around 19 received Ad26.COV2.S at low or high dose, single or two shots; roughly five received placebo; per-sample allocation not given. Samples analyzed were those drawn on day 63 after the first vaccine or placebo injection. Wuhan-strain SARS-CoV-2 spike was expressed by the Ad26 vector that made up the vaccine. TCRdb's copy holds only in-frame clones and misses some; the assay was immunoSEQ multiplex PCR. The sample includes around 450,000 clones, about 88% of them seen just once.

The source was peripheral blood, collected in a trial of Ad26.COV2.S vaccine versus placebo. V gene TRBV5-4 combines with J gene TRBJ1-2; 10 bases are a match to TRBD1. The clonotype was recovered from a person between 18 and 59 years old who received the Ad26.COV2.S COVID-19 vaccine or a placebo. The CDR3 here is CASTRDRGPYGYTF. For the CDR3, the DNA is TGTGCCAGCACCAGAGACAGGGGGCCATATGGCTACACCTTC.